This TCR beta chain was identified in a study of CD8 T cells in ankylosing spondylitis. In its sample, this clonotype was seen a few times. Its antigen remains unidentified. TCRdb reprocessed the 5' RACE reads with MiXCR, giving one entry per CDR3 protein. The sample includes approximately 540,000 distinct CDR3 sequences, roughly 12% of them seen just once. The ends were cut back, 10 bases at V and 5 bases at J, with 14 bases in the middle. The CDR3 consists of 12 residues. Study results and limitations: For ankylosing spondylitis blood, a TCR beta motif of about eight highly homologous variants appeared characteristic. From matched ankylosing spondylitis synovial fluid, disease-linked clones were reportedly recovered at significantly enriched levels.

The sample was blood, either unsorted or a sorted T cell fraction (not recorded which). The chain recombines TRBV12-3 or TRBV12-4 with TRBJ1-2, with D uncertain. This TCR was sampled from a male donor with ankylosing spondylitis. The CDR3 here is CATLDWEYGYTF. In DNA form, the CDR3 reads TGTGCCACCCTAGACTGGGAATATGGCTACACCTTC.